The clone carrying this T cell receptor beta chain was counted ten times or more. What it recognizes is unknown. Each CDR3 protein is one row after TCRdb ran MiXCR on the 5' RACE reads. The repertoire holds roughly 45,000 distinct CDR3 sequences, with around 13% as singletons. These data come from a study of neurological immune-mediated disorders. Noted time point: longitudinal time-point 2. Study-level points and caveats: Among expanded clones, no CDR3 amino acid sequences were shared across subjects, a pattern suggesting private repertoires in all groups.

The germline V gene has CDR1 DFQATT and CDR2 SNEGSKA (reference sequence). The V segment lost 8 bases and the J segment 2 bases; nucleotides outside the gene matches: 7. The CDR3 contains 13 residues. The V call is TRBV20-1, the J call TRBJ1-2, with TRBD1 matching 8 bases. The TCR was taken from a male donor with HTLV-1-associated myelopathy (HAM/TSP). The sequenced sample was PBMCs. The CDR3 region is CSYVRDRNYGYTF. CDR3 bases: TGCAGTTACGTTCGGGACAGGAACTATGGCTACACCTTC.